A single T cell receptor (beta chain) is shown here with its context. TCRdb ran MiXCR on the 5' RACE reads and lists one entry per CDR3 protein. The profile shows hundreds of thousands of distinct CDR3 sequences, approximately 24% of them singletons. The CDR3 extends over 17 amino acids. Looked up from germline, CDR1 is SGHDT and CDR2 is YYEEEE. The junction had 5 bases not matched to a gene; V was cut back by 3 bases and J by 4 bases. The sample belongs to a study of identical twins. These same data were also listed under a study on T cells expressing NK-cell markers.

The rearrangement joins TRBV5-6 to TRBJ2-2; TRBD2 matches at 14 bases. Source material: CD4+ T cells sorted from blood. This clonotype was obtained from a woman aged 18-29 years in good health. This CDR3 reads CASSWGLAGVGTGELFF. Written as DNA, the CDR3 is TGTGCCAGCAGCTGGGGACTAGCGGGAGTGGGCACCGGGGAGCTGTTTTTT.